These 18 T cell receptor beta chains were all obtained from the same sample, sequenced in a study of T cells in Graves' hyperthyroidism and ophthalmopathy. Using RNA transcripts as the source, TCR beta CDR3 regions were amplified. The study used the HTBI primer set for a first-round RT-PCR of the TCR CDR3. MiXCR, run by TCRdb on the multiplex PCR reads, gives a single entry per CDR3 protein. The sample lists some 740,000 distinct CDR3 sequences; 12% to 15% were seen once. The material sequenced was blood. These TCRs come from a woman between 18 and 30 years old with Graves' hyperthyroidism.

Many counts were recorded for this clonotype. The rearrangement joins TRBV28 to TRBJ1-1; possible D gene TRBD1, 5 bases. This CDR3 contains 12 residues. CDR1 MDHEN and CDR2 SYDVKM come from the germline V gene. The V gene lost 7 bases and the J gene lost 11 bases, with 17 bases spanning the gap. The CDR3 region is CASTQGVKGAFF. DNA of the CDR3: TGTGCCAGCACCCAAGGGGTAAAGGGGGCTTTCTTT.

This clonotype was observed at least ten times. V usage is TRBV2 and J usage is TRBJ1-1; D ambiguous. Germline-derived CDR1 and CDR2 are SNHLY and FYNNEI. CDR3 length: 11 amino acids. Trimming pared 10 bases from V and 5 bases from J, leaving 11 bases between. DNA for the CDR3: TGTGCCACCGCGTGGGTGACTGAAGCTTTCTTT. Its protein is CATAWVTEAFF.

CDR3 residues: CAWSSTGTGELFF. CDR3 DNA: TGTGCCTGGAGCTCAACAGGAACCGGGGAGCTGTTTTTT. This chain links TRBV30 with TRBJ2-2, with D possibly matching TRBD1 (5 bases). Per germline, CDR1 GTSNPN and CDR2 SVGIG (reference sequence). The CDR3 is made up of 13 amino acids. Between the trimmed V and J ends, which lost 3 bases and 5 bases, there was a span of 10 bases.

The V call is TRBV19, the J call TRBJ2-3, with 9 bases fitting TRBD1. Germline CDR1 and CDR2: LNHDA and SQIVND (reference sequence). V shed 3 bases, J shed 13 bases, and the junction held 8 bases outside the gene matches. The CDR3 runs to 13 residues. The DNA of the CDR3 is TGTGCCAGTAGTATCTCCGGGACAGGGCCTGAGTATTTT. This translates into CASSISGTGPEYF.

Comment on this clonotype: A much larger clone lies one base from this, so it may be a read error. This likely comes from a read error, as the CDR3 has no conserved phenylalanine or tryptophan at its end. The rearrangement uses TRBV12-3 or TRBV12-4 and TRBJ1-5, with D hard to call. This CDR3 region has 15 residues. V was trimmed by 4 bases and J by 0 bases, leaving 10 bases between them. The chain's CDR3 is CASSSDGNSNQPQHI. CDR3 sequence (DNA): TGTGCCAGCAGTTCCGACGGAAATAGCAATCAGCCCCAGCATATT.

This clonotype was picked up many times. CDR3 DNA: TGCAGTGCTAGAGATTCCGACTCTGGAAACACCATATATTTT. As protein: CSARDSDSGNTIYF. The genes are TRBV20-1 and TRBJ1-3; no clear D. With 0 bases removed from V and 0 bases from J, the gap between germline ends came to 6 bases. The CDR3 totals 14 residues. Germline V lookup: CDR1 DFQATT, CDR2 SNEGSKA (reference sequence).

This clonotype showed up just a few times. This chain joins TRBV9 and TRBJ1-1; D call uncertain. V was trimmed by 4 bases and J by 4 bases, leaving 17 bases between them. Germline V gene data show CDR1 as SGDLS and CDR2 as YYNGEE. The CDR3 has 15 residues. The CDR3: CASSLGKGWGTEAFF. As DNA, the CDR3 is TGTGCCAGCAGCCTAGGTAAGGGATGGGGCACTGAAGCTTTCTTT.

This sequence joins TRBV2 and TRBJ1-1; D gene ambiguous. Germline V gene lookup returns CDR1 SNHLY and CDR2 FYNNEI. The V and J ends lost 9 bases and 3 bases respectively, with 14 bases between them. This CDR3 comprises 13 residues. In DNA form, the CDR3 reads TGTGCCAGTAGCCGGGATTTGGACACTGAAGCTTTCTTT. It yields the protein CASSRDLDTEAFF. Full variable domain (rest looked up from reference TRBV2 and TRBJ1-1): EPEVTQTPSHQVTQMGQEVILRCVPISNHLYFYWYRQILGQKVEFLVSFYNNEISEKSEIFDDQFSVERPDGSNFTLKIRSTKLEDSAMYFCASSRDLDTEAFFGQGTRLTVV.

This clonotype was observed at least ten times. The chain employs TRBV30 and TRBJ2-7; 7 nucleotides agree with TRBD1. From germline, CDR1 is GTSNPN and CDR2 SVGIG (reference sequence). CDR3 length equals 13 residues. The V segment lost 4 bases and the J segment 7 bases; nucleotides outside the gene matches: 10. Written as DNA, the CDR3 is TGTGCCTGGATCGGAAGGGGGCGCGTAGAGCAGTACTTC. This translates into CAWIGRGRVEQYF.

As regards this clonotype: This may come from a read error, since a much larger clone is one base off. This sequence joins TRBV27 and TRBJ2-1, with D tentatively TRBD1 (5 bases). Per the germline V gene, CDR1 is MNHEY and CDR2 is SMNVEV (reference sequence). This CDR3 spans 13 amino acids. The CDR3 DNA follows: TGTGCCGGCAGGGCGAGCTCCTACAATGAGCAGTTCTTC. Amino acids: CAGRASSYNEQFF.

The V and J genes are TRBV12-3 or TRBV12-4 and TRBJ2-7; TRBD2 is a possible D gene (6 bases). Trimming left V 6 bases short and J 2 bases short, with 14 bases between. The CDR3 totals 14 residues. CDR3 sequence reads: CASSIGGRTYEQYF. Written as DNA, the CDR3 is TGTGCCAGCAGCATAGGAGGGCGGACCTACGAGCAGTACTTC.

Ten or more counts support this clonotype. The chain couples TRBV6-2 or TRBV6-3 to TRBJ1-2, with D perhaps matching TRBD1 (5 bases). CDR1 is MNHEY and CDR2 is SVGEGT in the germline V gene. This CDR3 comprises 12 residues. The V and J ends lost 2 bases and 6 bases respectively, with 7 bases between them. The chain's CDR3 is CASSYQGDGYTF. CDR3 sequence (DNA): TGTGCCAGCAGTTACCAGGGTGATGGCTACACCTTC.

V is TRBV24-1 and J is TRBJ2-1; tentatively, D is TRBD1 or TRBD2 (7 bases each). This CDR3 region has 21 residues. V was clipped by 2 bases and J by 0 bases, with 25 bases between them. Germline V gene sequence: CDR1 KGHDR, CDR2 SFDVKD. The CDR3, as DNA: TGTGCCACCAGTGATTCCCGAGCAGGGGGGAGGGAGGGGTACTCCTACAATGAGCAGTTCTTC. Residues: CATSDSRAGGREGYSYNEQFF.

This chain joins TRBV18 and TRBJ1-2, with D uncertain. V was clipped by 6 bases and J by 6 bases, with 17 bases between them. The CDR3 is 14 residues long. The germline V gene encodes CDR1 KGHSH and CDR2 LQKENI. DNA for the CDR3: TGTGCCAGCTCTGCGGCTACAAAGGGTAATGGCTACACCTTC. Translating gives CASSAATKGNGYTF.

This clonotype was counted ten times or more. This chain links TRBV3-1 with TRBJ2-5, with 8 bases lining up with TRBD2. Germline V gene lookup returns CDR1 LGHDT and CDR2 YNNKEL (reference sequence). The CDR3 totals 15 residues. Trimming at V came to 5 bases and at J to 4 bases, leaving 9 bases not matched to a gene. The CDR3 is CASSVPLSGRETQYF. CDR3 sequence (DNA): TGTGCCAGCAGCGTCCCCCTCAGCGGGAGAGAGACCCAGTACTTC.

The chain combines TRBV10-3 with TRBJ2-5; TRBD1 agrees at 7 bases. The germline CDR1 and CDR2 sequences are ENHRY and SYGVKD. The CDR3 contains 13 residues. J gave up 5 bases and V 10 bases, and 10 bases lay outside the gene matches. The CDR3 DNA reads as TGTGCCACCGGACAGGCGCCGGGTGAGACCCAGTACTTC. Translation gives CATGQAPGETQYF.

This clonotype appeared a few times. The chain links TRBV19 to TRBJ1-1; D is ambiguous. Trimming removed 5 bases at V and 4 bases at J, with 8 bases between. The CDR3 spans 12 residues. Per the germline V gene, CDR1 is LNHDA and CDR2 is SQIVND (reference sequence). In DNA form, the CDR3 reads TGTGCCAGTAGTGTATTTGGCACTGAAGCTTTCTTT. This translates into CASSVFGTEAFF.

The gene calls are TRBV7-9 and TRBJ2-1; D gene unclear. The germline gives CDR1 SEHNR, CDR2 FQNEAQ (reference sequence). With 4 bases removed from V and 8 bases from J, the gap between germline ends came to 21 bases. The CDR3 sequence is 16 residues long. CDR3 in amino acids: CASSSHDTPGYDEQFF. CDR3 nucleotide sequence: TGTGCCAGCAGCTCGCACGATACCCCCGGGTACGATGAGCAGTTCTTC.